These T cell receptor beta chains were read from a single sample in a study of sequential checkpoint blockade in melanoma. Method: immunoSEQ multiplex PCR; TCRdb's copy keeps in-frame clones and lacks some. The data contain approximately 15,000 clones, under 85% of them singletons. Sequenced here: CD8+ T cells sorted from blood (inferred from file names), sampled from a patient given nivolumab and ipilimumab in sequence. The receptors shown here come from a human donor with melanoma. The CDR3 runs from the conserved cysteine through the conserved F or W. The D gene is left open where the match is weak. Clone size is shown for a subset of rows, as once, few, many or a class of expanded clone.

TRBJ2-7 . . TRBV12-1 CASSLGIGVVPYEQYF TGTGCCAGCAGCTTGGGGATCGGGGTGGTTCCTTACGAGCAGTACTTC
TRBJ1-1 . once TRBV6-6 CASSPTNTEAFF TGTGCCAGCAGCCCGACTAACACTGAAGCTTTCTTT
TRBJ2-1 . . TRBV12-5 CASGFDGGYNEQFF TGTGCTAGTGGTTTTGACGGGGGATACAATGAGCAGTTCTTC
TRBJ2-7 TRBD1 . TRBV4-1 CASSQGAGGLEEQYF TGCGCCAGCAGCCAAGGGGCAGGGGGTTTGGAAGAGCAGTACTTC
TRBJ2-7 . . TRBV11-2 CASSLILAGTYEQYF TGTGCCAGCAGCCTAATACTGGCGGGGACCTACGAGCAGTACTTC
TRBJ2-5 TRBD2 . TRBV7-2 CASSDRLAGETQYF TGTGCCAGCAGCGACCGACTAGCGGGAGAGACCCAGTACTTC
TRBJ2-7 TRBD1 medium-sized TRBV28 CASRDGQGYYEQYF TGTGCCAGCAGGGACGGACAGGGGTACTACGAGCAGTACTTC
TRBJ2-7 TRBD2 . TRBV9 CASSVGGSGSYEQYF TGTGCCAGCAGCGTAGGTGGTAGCGGGAGCTACGAGCAGTACTTC
TRBJ1-1 . . TRBV6-6 CASSPGYPNTEAFF TGTGCCAGCAGCCCCGGGTACCCGAACACTGAAGCTTTCTTT
TRBJ2-1 TRBD1 . TRBV10-3 CAISDRDRSSYNEQFF TGTGCCATCAGTGACCGGGACAGGAGCTCCTACAATGAGCAGTTCTTC
TRBJ2-1 TRBD2 medium-sized TRBV6-4 CASSELAGEVNEQFF TGTGCCAGCAGTGAACTAGCGGGAGAGGTCAATGAGCAGTTCTTC
TRBJ1-5 . few TRBV18 CASSLQGPYSNQPQHF TGTGCCAGCTCACTACAGGGTCCCTATAGCAATCAGCCCCAGCATTTT
TRBJ1-2 . . TRBV19 CASSIVGQHLGYTF TGTGCCAGTAGTATAGTTGGACAGCACCTTGGCTACACCTTC
TRBJ1-1 . once TRBV5-1 CASSLAGTNEAFF TGCGCCAGCAGCTTGGCAGGCACCAACGAAGCTTTCTTT
TRBJ2-1 . . TRBV6-5 CASSWSGEQFF TGTGCCAGCAGTTGGTCAGGTGAGCAGTTCTTC
TRBJ2-3 TRBD1 . TRBV2 CASLGTGSPDTQYF TGTGCCAGTCTCGGGACAGGGAGTCCAGATACGCAGTATTTT
TRBJ1-6 TRBD1 few TRBV6-5 CASRRDRADSPLHF TGTGCCAGCAGACGGGACAGGGCAGATTCACCCCTCCACTTT
TRBJ2-2 TRBD2 once TRBV4-1 CASSPEGGGELAGAENTGELFF TGCGCCAGCAGCCCAGAGGGTGGTGGGGAGCTAGCGGGGGCCGAAAACACCGGGGAGCTGTTTTTT
TRBJ1-5 . . TRBV6-5 CASRGPEGFNQPQHF TGTGCCAGTCGTGGGCCGGAGGGTTTCAATCAGCCCCAGCATTTT
TRBJ1-4 . . TRBV7-9 CASSLEVGPNEKLFF TGTGCCAGCAGCTTAGAGGTGGGCCCCAATGAAAAACTGTTTTTT
TRBJ1-2 . . TRBV9 CASSVALLNYGYTF TGTGCCAGCAGCGTAGCCCTTCTGAACTATGGCTACACCTTC
TRBJ1-4 TRBD1 . TRBV2 CASVRGRGKLFF TGTGCCAGCGTCAGGGGGCGGGGAAAACTGTTTTTT